This T cell receptor beta chain was documented in a study of post-analysis software for immune sequencing data. Study at large: Relapsing-remitting, secondary progressive and progressive-relapsing forms made up the multiple sclerosis disease courses.

Regarding the study as a whole: Multiple sclerosis patients had significantly lower normalized Chao1 diversity than controls. Roughly five TRBV segments, including TRBV5-6, TRBV5-1 and TRBV20-1, were more frequent in patients than controls.

This CDR3 has 15 amino acids. Germline V lookup: CDR1 MNHEY, CDR2 SVGEGT. Trimming left V 2 bases short and J 2 bases short, with 12 bases between. cDNA libraries of TCR beta carried unique molecular identifiers. TCRdb re-called the PCR reads through MiXCR, storing one row per CDR3 protein. The table has 750,000 to 950,000 distinct CDR3 sequences, just over 45% seen once. This clonotype has just a few counts. Antigen unknown. This chain links TRBV6-2 or TRBV6-3 with TRBJ1-2; D is unresolved. This TCR came from a girl aged 10-17 years with multiple sclerosis. Sequencing was performed on blood. CDR3 coding DNA: TGTGCCAGCAGTTACCAGGACCGGCCGAACTATGGCTACACCTTC. It encodes CASSYQDRPNYGYTF.